The source of this T cell receptor (beta chain) is a study of blood T cells in healthy people across ages. This clonotype was seen a handful of times. The antigen remains undetermined. Broader study findings: Considered underestimates were the diversity estimates obtained from one million T cells. Per million T cells, the diversity of TCR beta decreased roughly linearly as age advanced. Long-lived donors had more naive CD4+ cells and higher diversity than aged donors.

It was with a sample-barcoded 5' primer and a J-beta primer mix that a second PCR of about 7 to 12 cycles was run. Each CDR3 protein is one row after TCRdb ran MiXCR on the 5' RACE reads. Counted here are approximately 800,000 distinct CDR3 sequences, about half occurring once; the ten biggest clones make up roughly 18%. CDR3 length equals 17 residues. The V end lost 6 bases, the J end lost 5 bases, and 25 bases lay between the germline ends. Germline V gives CDR1 ENHRY, CDR2 SYGVKD. The chain combines TRBV10-3 with TRBJ2-5; D is perhaps TRBD2 (9 bases). Sequencing was performed on blood. The clonotype comes from a man older than 75 in good health. CDR3 in DNA: TGTGCCATCAGCACGCGACAGGGGATAGCGGGAGTGGAGACCCAGTACTTC. It encodes CAISTRQGIAGVETQYF.